This entry is about one T cell receptor (beta chain). The data derive from a study of blood T cell repertoires in COVID-19. The CDR3 extends over 14 amino acids. Germline CDR1 LNHDA, CDR2 SQIVND (reference sequence). The J segment lost 7 bases and the V segment lost 6 bases, leaving 8 bases of the junction unmatched. Only in-frame clones appear in the TCRdb table, and some are missing; sequencing was by immunoSEQ multiplex PCR. The table has about 270,000 clones, 83% seen once. The rearrangement links TRBV19 to TRBJ2-1, with 8 bases that match TRBD2. The sample taken for sequencing was peripheral blood. The TCR sequence derives from a woman between 45 and 65 years old who had recovered from COVID-19. The CDR3 DNA reads TGTGCCAGTAGCACGGGGGGGGCGGGTAATGAGCAGTTCTTC. Residues: CASSTGGAGNEQFF.